This T cell receptor (beta chain) was documented in a study of neurological immune-mediated disorders. This clonotype was observed at least ten times. Its antigen is currently unknown. This CDR3 has 12 amino acids. From germline, CDR1 is SQVTM and CDR2 ANQGSEA. V was clipped by 6 bases and J by 6 bases; unmatched bases: 8. 5'RACE generated cDNA with 10-nucleotide random UMIs. The authors obtained over 180 million TCR-beta sequences from 15-18 subjects per sequencing run. One entry per CDR3 protein results from TCRdb running MiXCR on the 5' RACE reads. The profile covers about 33,000 distinct CDR3 sequences, with about 1.6% appearing a single time and approximately 8.7% taken by the ten largest. Whole-study findings and limits: The study found no CDR3 amino acid sequences shared by expanded clones across subjects, suggesting private repertoires in all groups. The greatest degree of TCR clonal expansion was observed in HTLV-1-associated myelopathy, with the lowest in multiple sclerosis, below that of healthy controls.

The TCR comes from a woman aged 25 to 39 with multiple sclerosis. The J gene is TRBJ2-7, the V gene TRBV29-1, with TRBD2 identical over 7 bases. Input material: PBMCs. The CDR3 bases are TGCAGCGTCCACGGGGGGACTACCGAGCAGTACTTC. Translated, it gives CSVHGGTTEQYF.